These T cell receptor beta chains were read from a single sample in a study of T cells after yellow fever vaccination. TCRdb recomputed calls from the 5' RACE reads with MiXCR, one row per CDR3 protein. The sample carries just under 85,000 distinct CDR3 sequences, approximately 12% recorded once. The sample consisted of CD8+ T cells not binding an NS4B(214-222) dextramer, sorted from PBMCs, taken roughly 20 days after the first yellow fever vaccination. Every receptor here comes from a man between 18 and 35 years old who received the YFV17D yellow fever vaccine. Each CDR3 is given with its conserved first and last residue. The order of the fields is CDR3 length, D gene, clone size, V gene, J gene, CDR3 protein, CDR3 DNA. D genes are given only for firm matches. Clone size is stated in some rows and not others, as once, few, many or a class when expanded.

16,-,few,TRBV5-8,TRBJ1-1,CASSLGFGVGNTEAFF,TGTGCCAGCAGCTTGGGGTTCGGGGTAGGAAACACTGAAGCTTTCTTT
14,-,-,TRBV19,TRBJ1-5,CASSIPFGQQPQHF,TGTGCCAGTAGTATCCCCTTTGGACAGCAGCCCCAGCATTTT
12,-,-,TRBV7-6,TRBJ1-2,CATLTPEGGYTF,TGTGCCACCTTGACACCCGAGGGCGGCTACACCTTC
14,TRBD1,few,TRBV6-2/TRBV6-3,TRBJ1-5,CASSRDREGQPQHF,TGTGCCAGCAGCCGGGACAGGGAAGGTCAGCCCCAGCATTTT
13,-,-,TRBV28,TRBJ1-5,CASSGAAHQPQHF,TGTGCCAGCAGTGGAGCGGCCCATCAGCCCCAGCATTTT
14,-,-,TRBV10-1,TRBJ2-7,CASSSSGKIYEQYF,TGCGCCAGCAGTTCCTCCGGGAAAATCTACGAGCAGTACTTC
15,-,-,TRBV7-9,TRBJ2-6,CASSLVISGANVLTF,TGTGCCAGCAGCTTAGTTATCTCTGGGGCCAACGTCCTGACTTTC
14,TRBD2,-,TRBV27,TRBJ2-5,CASSLSRGGETQYF,TGTGCCAGCAGTTTATCGCGGGGGGGGGAGACCCAGTACTTC
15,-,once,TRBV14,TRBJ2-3,CASSQGPPNTDTQYF,TGTGCCAGCAGCCAGGGACCGCCTAACACAGATACGCAGTATTTT
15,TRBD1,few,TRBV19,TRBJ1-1,CASSIARDRDTEAFF,TGTGCCAGTAGTATAGCCCGAGACAGGGACACTGAAGCTTTCTTT
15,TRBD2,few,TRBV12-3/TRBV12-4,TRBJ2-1,CASSAAGGAYNEQFF,TGTGCCAGCAGCGCGGCGGGGGGGGCCTACAATGAGCAGTTCTTC
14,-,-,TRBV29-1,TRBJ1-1,CSVEDTGLRTEAFF,TGCAGCGTTGAAGACACAGGGCTGAGAACTGAAGCTTTCTTT
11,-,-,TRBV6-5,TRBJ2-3,CASTMGVTQYF,TGTGCCAGCACAATGGGGGTTACGCAGTATTTT
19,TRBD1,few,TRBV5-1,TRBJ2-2,CASSQPGQGPSYNTGELFF,TGCGCCAGCAGCCAACCCGGACAGGGCCCATCCTATAATACCGGGGAGCTGTTTTTT
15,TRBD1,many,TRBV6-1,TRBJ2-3,CASSLGTGGQDTQYF,TGTGCCAGCAGTCTTGGGACAGGGGGCCAAGATACGCAGTATTTT
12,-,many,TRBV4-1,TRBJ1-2,CASSPGGYGYTF,TGCGCCAGCAGCCCTGGGGGCTATGGCTACACCTTC
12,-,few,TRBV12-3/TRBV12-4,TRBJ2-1,CASSWRYNEQFF,TGTGCCAGCAGTTGGAGATACAATGAGCAGTTCTTC
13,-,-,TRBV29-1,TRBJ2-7,CSVEIRNVYEQYF,TGCAGCGTTGAAATCAGGAATGTCTACGAGCAGTACTTC
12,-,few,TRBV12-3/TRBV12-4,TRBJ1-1,CASSPFQAEAFF,TGTGCCAGCAGCCCCTTTCAAGCTGAAGCTTTCTTT
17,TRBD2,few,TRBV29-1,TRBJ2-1,CSVGTSGGLSSYNEQFF,TGCAGCGTGGGGACTAGCGGGGGTCTGAGCTCCTACAATGAGCAGTTCTTC
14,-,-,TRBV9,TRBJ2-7,CASSAAGASYEQYF,TGTGCCAGCAGCGCCGCGGGGGCTTCCTACGAGCAGTACTTC
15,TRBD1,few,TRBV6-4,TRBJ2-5,CASSTGTGSSETQYF,TGTGCCAGCAGTACCGGGACAGGGTCGTCGGAGACCCAGTACTTC
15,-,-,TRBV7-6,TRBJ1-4,CASSPQSWDNEKLFF,TGTGCCAGCAGCCCGCAGAGCTGGGATAATGAAAAACTGTTTTTT
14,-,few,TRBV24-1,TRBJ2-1,CATRATSSYNEQFF,TGTGCCACCAGAGCGACGAGCTCCTACAATGAGCAGTTCTTC
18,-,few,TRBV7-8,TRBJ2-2,CASSPRARGPPNTGELFF,TGTGCCAGCAGTCCCAGAGCCCGGGGACCCCCGAACACCGGGGAGCTGTTTTTT
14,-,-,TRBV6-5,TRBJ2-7,CASSLGYSSYEQYF,TGTGCCAGCAGTTTAGGCTACAGCTCCTACGAGCAGTACTTC
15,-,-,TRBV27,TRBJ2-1,CASRGGLGFYNEQFF,TGTGCCAGCAGGGGTGGGCTGGGGTTCTACAATGAGCAGTTCTTC
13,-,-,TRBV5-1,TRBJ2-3,CASSLRATEPRYF,TGCGCCAGCAGCTTGAGGGCCACAGAGCCGCGATATTTT
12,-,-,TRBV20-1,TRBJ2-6,CSARAGANVLTF,TGCAGTGCTAGAGCTGGGGCCAACGTCCTGACTTTC
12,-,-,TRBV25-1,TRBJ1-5,CASTHSGGDLHF,TGTGCCAGCACCCACTCGGGAGGGGATCTACATTTT
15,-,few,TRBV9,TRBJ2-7,CASSVATGINYEQYF,TGTGCCAGCAGCGTAGCGACGGGAATTAACTACGAGCAGTACTTC
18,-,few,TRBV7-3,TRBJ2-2,CASSTNPSSLAGTGELFF,TGTGCCAGCAGCACCAACCCTTCCTCGCTAGCCGGCACCGGGGAGCTGTTTTTT
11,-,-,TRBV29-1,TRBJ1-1,CSVEYSFEAFF,TGCAGCGTTGAATATAGCTTTGAAGCTTTCTTT
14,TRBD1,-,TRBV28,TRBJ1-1,CASSLQGAYDEAFF,TGTGCCAGCAGTTTACAGGGGGCGTACGATGAAGCTTTCTTT